A single sample is the source of the 27 T cell receptor beta chains below, sequenced in a study of T-cell reconstitution after alpha-beta-depleted transplantation in children. The library targeted TCRbeta and was prepared with unique molecular identifiers. TCRdb fed the PCR reads into MiXCR, producing one record per CDR3 protein. The sample has approximately 350,000 distinct CDR3 sequences; approximately 10% are singletons. This specimen was PBMCs from the stem cell graft donor, taken from the stem cell graft. These receptors were taken from a human donor who donated a stem cell graft to a child with acute lymphoblastic leukemia.

This clonotype was observed many times. V and J are TRBV30 and TRBJ2-7; 10 positions match TRBD1. This CDR3 comprises 14 residues. CDR1 GTSNPN and CDR2 SVGIG come from the germline V gene (reference sequence). The J segment lost 3 bases and the V segment lost 1 base, leaving 3 bases of the junction unmatched. The CDR3 reads CAWSGQGALYEQYF. The CDR3, as DNA: TGTGCCTGGAGTGGACAGGGGGCCCTCTACGAGCAGTACTTC.

This clonotype has a count of ten or more. For the CDR3, the DNA is TGTGCCAGCAGTCGTATTACAGGGACGAAGAGCTCCTATAATTCACCCCTCCACTTT. Protein product: CASSRITGTKSSYNSPLHF. The chain is built from TRBV27 and TRBJ1-6; possibly TRBD1 for D (6 bases). The CDR3 loop spans 19 amino acids. CDR1 is MNHEY, CDR2 SMNVEV, per germline (reference sequence). Between the trimmed V and J ends, which lost 5 bases and 0 bases, there was a span of 20 bases.

This clonotype was recorded at least ten times. This rearrangement joins TRBV27 to TRBJ2-2; TRBD1 agrees at 9 bases. Germline lookup yields CDR1 MNHEY and CDR2 SMNVEV (reference sequence). The CDR3 has 15 amino acids. V trimming: 5 bases; J trimming: 3 bases; junction bases outside the gene matches: 4. The CDR3 bases are TGTGCCAGCAGTCCCAGGGACAGGGACACCGGGGAGCTGTTTTTT. Amino acid sequence: CASSPRDRDTGELFF.

This clonotype was seen many times. The chain is built from TRBV7-2 and TRBJ2-7; 12 bases align to TRBD2. J was trimmed by 7 bases and V by 5 bases; bases with no gene match: 6. CDR1 is SGHTA and CDR2 is FQGNSA in the germline V gene. The CDR3 is 14 residues long. This CDR3 is CASSTTSGRGEQYF. CDR3 coding DNA: TGTGCCAGCAGCACGACTAGCGGGAGAGGAGAGCAGTACTTC. The full variable domain, with the rest looked up from reference TRBV7-2 and TRBJ2-7, is GAGVSQSPSNKVTEKGKDVELRCDPISGHTALYWYRQSLGQGLEFLIYFQGNSAPDKSGLPSDRFSAERTGGSVSTLTIQRTQQEDSAVYLCASSTTSGRGEQYFGPGTRLTVT.

This clonotype was observed at least ten times. The genes are TRBV9 and TRBJ2-7, with 7 bases identical to TRBD1. CDR3 length equals 14 residues. After removal of 4 bases from V and 3 bases from J, the junction contained 7 bases not matched to a gene. Germline-derived CDR1 and CDR2 are SGDLS and YYNGEE. CDR3 DNA sequence: TGTGCCAGCAGCTTCGGGACAGCAGGCTACGAGCAGTACTTC. Translation gives CASSFGTAGYEQYF.

This clonotype was seen more than once but under ten times. The gene calls are TRBV7-9 and TRBJ2-1, with 7 bases lining up with TRBD2. Germline V gene lookup returns CDR1 SEHNR and CDR2 FQNEAQ (reference sequence). V lost 6 bases and J lost 4; bases outside the gene matches: 0. The CDR3 sequence is 12 residues long. The CDR3 here is CASRAGYNEQFF. The CDR3 coding sequence is TGTGCCAGCAGAGCGGGGTACAATGAGCAGTTCTTC.

This clonotype has at least ten counts. The gene calls are TRBV5-1 and TRBJ2-3; no reliable D call. Trimming left V 5 bases short and J 0 bases short, with 7 bases between. Germline CDR1 is SGHRS and CDR2 is YFSETQ. The CDR3 has 13 amino acids. CDR3 bases: TGCGCCAGCAGGGTAGCTAGCACAGATACGCAGTATTTT. Translation: CASRVASTDTQYF.

There are a few counts of this clonotype. The V call is TRBV7-9, the J call TRBJ2-1, with no clear D. This CDR3 has 12 residues. Trimming cost V 6 bases and J 10 bases, with 13 bases left between them. Germline CDR1 reads SEHNR; CDR2 reads FQNEAQ (reference sequence). As DNA, the CDR3 is TGTGCCAGCAGGGGGTTGTCTTGGGAGCAGTTCTTC. It encodes CASRGLSWEQFF.

This clonotype was detected only a few times. The V and J genes are TRBV5-1 and TRBJ2-3, with 12 bases aligning to TRBD2. V shed 4 bases and J 6 bases; nucleotides not matched to a gene: 6. Germline CDR1 and CDR2: SGHRS and YFSETQ. The CDR3 sequence is 15 residues long. CDR3 amino acids: CASSVRLAGEDTQYF. DNA of the CDR3: TGCGCCAGCAGCGTTCGACTAGCGGGGGAGGATACGCAGTATTTT. The complete variable domain, with remaining parts taken from reference TRBV5-1 and TRBJ2-3, reads KAGVTQTPRYLIKTRGQQVTLSCSPISGHRSVSWYQQTPGQGLQFLFEYFSETQRNKGNFPGRFSGRQFSNSRSEMNVSTLELGDSALYLCASSVRLAGEDTQYFGPGTRLTVL.

This clonotype was recorded at least ten times. The chain links TRBV29-1 to TRBJ2-4; 9 positions match TRBD1. Germline CDR1 SQVTM, CDR2 ANQGSEA. The CDR3 extends over 12 amino acids. The junction had 8 bases not matched to a gene; V was cut back by 8 bases and J by 9 bases. CDR3 region: CSFRKTGGIQYF. For the CDR3, the DNA is TGCAGCTTCCGAAAGACAGGGGGCATTCAGTACTTC.

The chain is built from TRBV7-2 and TRBJ2-7, with 9 nucleotides matching TRBD1. Unmatched junction bases numbered 8, after V lost 3 bases and J lost 2 bases. This CDR3 is 16 amino acids long. Germline lookup yields CDR1 SGHTA and CDR2 FQGNSA. CDR3 sequence: CASSLSGDRAPYEQYF. Written as DNA, the CDR3 is TGTGCCAGCAGCTTGAGTGGGGACAGGGCGCCCTACGAGCAGTACTTC. Full variable domain (rest looked up from reference TRBV7-2 and TRBJ2-7): GAGVSQSPSNKVTEKGKDVELRCDPISGHTALYWYRQSLGQGLEFLIYFQGNSAPDKSGLPSDRFSAERTGGSVSTLTIQRTQQEDSAVYLCASSLSGDRAPYEQYFGPGTRLTVT.

This clonotype has more than one count but fewer than ten. The chain has TRBV5-1 and TRBJ2-7; tentative D call: TRBD2 (5 bases). This CDR3 region has 13 residues. Germline V CDR1 and CDR2: SGHRS, YFSETQ. Trimming removed 4 bases from V and 4 bases from J, with 12 bases in between. CDR3 sequence (DNA): TGCGCCAGCAGCCCCGGGAAGCCGTACGAGCAGTACTTC. Amino acids: CASSPGKPYEQYF.

V is TRBV6-5 and J is TRBJ2-7; 7 bases are a match to TRBD2. The CDR3 consists of 12 residues. Losses at the gene ends were 5 bases for V and 3 bases for J; bases not matched to a gene: 1. Germline loops: CDR1 MNHEY, CDR2 SVGAGI. CDR3 loop: CASSSGNYEQYF. The CDR3 bases are TGTGCCAGCAGTAGCGGGAACTACGAGCAGTACTTC.

The rearrangement links TRBV19 to TRBJ2-7; D is perhaps TRBD1 or TRBD2 (6 bases each). CDR1 is LNHDA and CDR2 is SQIVND in the germline V gene (reference sequence). Deletions cut 9 bases from V and 6 bases from J, with 21 bases between. The length of the CDR3 is 14 residues. The CDR3 DNA is TGTGCCAGCAGGGAAACAGGGACTCCTGGCGAGCAGTACTTC. It codes for CASRETGTPGEQYF.

The chain uses TRBV5-1 and TRBJ2-1, with TRBD1 matching over 7 bases. Looked up from germline, CDR1 is SGHRS and CDR2 is YFSETQ. The CDR3 sequence is 16 residues long. Trimming took 1 base from V and 2 from J; bases not matched to a gene: 6. The CDR3 region is CASSLMGQGAYNEQFF. CDR3 in DNA: TGCGCCAGCAGCTTGATGGGGCAGGGGGCCTACAATGAGCAGTTCTTC.

A few counts support this clonotype. V gene TRBV6-2 or TRBV6-3 combines with J gene TRBJ2-3; 12 bases are shared with TRBD2. The trim removed 3 bases at V and 5 bases at J, leaving 18 bases unmatched. This CDR3 has 20 amino acids. The germline gives CDR1 MNHEY, CDR2 SVGEGT. CDR3 residues: CASSYSVIGLAGGPEDTQYF. The CDR3 DNA reads as TGTGCCAGCAGTTATTCCGTAATCGGGCTAGCGGGAGGGCCGGAAGATACGCAGTATTTT.

This clonotype was found a few times. The J gene is TRBJ2-1, the V gene TRBV5-1, with a tentative D call TRBD2 (7 bases). Germline V gene sequence: CDR1 SGHRS, CDR2 YFSETQ. This CDR3 region has 15 residues. V gave up 7 bases and J gave up 6 bases, with 20 bases separating them. The CDR3 nucleotides are TGCGCCAGCGCCCTAGGGGGGGGAGCCCCCAATGAGCAGTTCTTC. Protein sequence: CASALGGGAPNEQFF.

V usage is TRBV24-1 and J usage is TRBJ1-2, with 9 bases identical to TRBD1. Germline V lookup: CDR1 KGHDR, CDR2 SFDVKD. The CDR3 length is 15 residues. Losses at the gene ends were 9 bases for V and 4 bases for J; bases not matched to a gene: 11. This CDR3 is CATLAPWTGVYGYTF. CDR3 in DNA: TGTGCCACCCTTGCCCCCTGGACAGGGGTCTATGGCTACACCTTC.

This clonotype has more than one count but fewer than ten. V usage is TRBV19 and J usage is TRBJ1-5; D is unresolved. The CDR3 spans 12 residues. V dropped 6 bases and J dropped 2 bases, with 5 bases sitting between them. Germline V gene sequence: CDR1 LNHDA, CDR2 SQIVND (reference sequence). The CDR3 sequence is CASRLGNQPQHF. The DNA for the CDR3 is TGTGCCAGTAGGTTGGGCAATCAGCCCCAGCATTTT. Combining the CDR3 with reference TRBV19 and TRBJ1-5 gives the whole variable domain DGGITQSPKYLFRKEGQNVTLSCEQNLNHDAMYWYRQDPGQGLRLIYYSQIVNDFQKGDIAEGYSVSREKKESFPLTVTSAQKNPTAFYLCASRLGNQPQHFGDGTRLSIL.

The V call is TRBV7-2, the J call TRBJ2-1; 13 nucleotides match TRBD2. The V gene's germline CDR1 is SGHTA and CDR2 FQGNSA. With 2 bases clipped from V and 8 bases from J, the junction kept 6 bases outside the gene matches. The CDR3 has 16 amino acids. CDR3 sequence (DNA): TGTGCCAGCAGCTTATTAGGGACTAGCGGGATCCATGAGCAGTTCTTC. Encoded protein: CASSLLGTSGIHEQFF.

This sequence joins TRBV18 and TRBJ1-6; the D is unclear. The CDR3 totals 13 residues. Per germline, CDR1 KGHSH and CDR2 LQKENI. Trimming pared 4 bases from V and 7 bases from J, leaving 8 bases between. CDR3 region: CASSRDENSPLHF. The CDR3 DNA reads as TGTGCCAGCTCACGGGATGAGAATTCACCCCTCCACTTT.

V usage is TRBV5-1 and J usage is TRBJ1-4; D might be TRBD1 (6 bases). This CDR3 is built from 13 residues. Looked up from germline, CDR1 is SGHRS and CDR2 is YFSETQ. Trimming cost V 3 bases and J 14 bases, with 17 bases left between them. The DNA of the CDR3 is TGCGCCAGCAGCTGGGAGGACAGTCGAATCCTGTTTTTT. Translating gives CASSWEDSRILFF.

The gene calls are TRBV5-1 and TRBJ2-1, with 9 bases identical to TRBD2. With V trimmed by 5 bases and J by 4 bases, 16 bases remained unmatched. From germline, CDR1 is SGHRS and CDR2 YFSETQ. This CDR3 region has 18 residues. The CDR3, as DNA: TGCGCCAGCAGGAGACAGGGAGTAGCGGGAGCCCTATACAATGAGCAGTTCTTC. Encoded protein: CASRRQGVAGALYNEQFF.

This clonotype has at least ten counts. V gene TRBV20-1 combines with J gene TRBJ2-5; 10 bases line up with TRBD2. V trimming: 4 bases; J trimming: 1 base; junction bases outside the gene matches: 6. Germline V lookup: CDR1 DFQATT, CDR2 SNEGSKA (reference sequence). The CDR3 consists of 15 residues. The DNA of the CDR3 is TGCAGTGCTATCAGCGGGAGGGCCGCCCAAGAGACCCAGTACTTC. Its protein product is CSAISGRAAQETQYF.

The V gene is TRBV3-1, the J gene TRBJ2-1, with 7 bases aligning to TRBD2. J lost 3 bases, V lost 4 bases, and 3 bases had no gene match. This CDR3 contains 14 residues. Germline V gene data show CDR1 as LGHDT and CDR2 as YNNKEL (reference sequence). In DNA form, the CDR3 reads TGTGCCAGCAGCCGAAGCGGGAACTACAATGAGCAGTTCTTC. This encodes CASSRSGNYNEQFF.

This clonotype was seen a few times. The V and J genes are TRBV19 and TRBJ1-5; perhaps TRBD1 as D (5 bases). The CDR3 loop spans 16 amino acids. Trimming left V 4 bases short and J 4 bases short, with 17 bases between. CDR1 LNHDA and CDR2 SQIVND come from the germline V gene (reference sequence). The CDR3 loop is CASSTAAGMNNQPQHF. The CDR3 region has the DNA TGTGCCAGTAGTACGGCGGCAGGGATGAATAATCAGCCCCAGCATTTT.

This clonotype has a count of ten or more. The CDR3 DNA reads as TGTGCCAGCAGCCCGACAGGGTCGAACACCGGGGAGCTGTTTTTT. The encoded protein is CASSPTGSNTGELFF. This chain uses TRBV4-2 with TRBJ2-2, with TRBD1 matching 7 bases. Trimming at V came to 4 bases and at J to 0 bases, leaving 2 bases not matched to a gene. The CDR3 sequence is 15 residues long. CDR1 is LGHNA and CDR2 is YNFKEQ in the germline V gene.